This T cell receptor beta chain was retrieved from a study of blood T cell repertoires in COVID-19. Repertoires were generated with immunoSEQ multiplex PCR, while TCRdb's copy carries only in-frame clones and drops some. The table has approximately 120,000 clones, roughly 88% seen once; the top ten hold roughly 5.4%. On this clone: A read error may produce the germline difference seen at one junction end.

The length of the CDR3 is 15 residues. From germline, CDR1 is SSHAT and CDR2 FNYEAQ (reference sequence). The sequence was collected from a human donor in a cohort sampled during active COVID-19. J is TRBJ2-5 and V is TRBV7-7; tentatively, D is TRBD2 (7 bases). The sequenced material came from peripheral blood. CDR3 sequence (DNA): TGTGCTAGCAGCAATGGGAGGGGGGGCGCCGAGACCCAGTACTTC. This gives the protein CASSNGRGGAETQYF.